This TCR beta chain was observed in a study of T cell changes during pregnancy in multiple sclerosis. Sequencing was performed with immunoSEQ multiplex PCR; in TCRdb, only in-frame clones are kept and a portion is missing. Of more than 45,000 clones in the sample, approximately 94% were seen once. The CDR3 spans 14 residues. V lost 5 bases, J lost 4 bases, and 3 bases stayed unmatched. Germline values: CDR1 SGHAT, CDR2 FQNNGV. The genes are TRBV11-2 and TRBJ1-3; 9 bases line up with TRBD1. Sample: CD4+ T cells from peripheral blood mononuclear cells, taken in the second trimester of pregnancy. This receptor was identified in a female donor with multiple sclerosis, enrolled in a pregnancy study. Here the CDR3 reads CASSPTGGGNTIYF. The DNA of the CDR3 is TGTGCCAGCAGCCCGACAGGGGGAGGAAACACCATATATTTT.